The clone carrying this T cell receptor beta chain was detected only once. Its antigen is currently unknown. The data were obtained in a study of T cell responses to AZD1222 COVID-19 vaccine. In the study overall: Second doses that came at about 4 or about 12 weeks were put together.

Whole-study results and caveats: Receipt of two AZD1222 doses was followed by a rise in Spike-specific TCR breadth and depth. Mostly white British, mostly female donors; authors suggested clonal diversity may be underestimated. Just a handful of people given AZD1222 tested seropositive at baseline.

Some clones are missing from TCRdb's copy, which holds only in-frame ones; the method was immunoSEQ multiplex PCR. This sample yields 100,000 to 150,000 clones, of which just under 90% are seen a single time; roughly 4.1% belongs to the top ten. V lost 5 bases, J lost 2 bases, and 17 bases lay in between. The CDR3 has 15 residues. CDR1 is SGHRS and CDR2 is YFSETQ in the germline V gene. The chain couples TRBV5-1 to TRBJ2-7; TRBD1 might be the D (5 bases). The TCR sequence derives from an adult in good health. This specimen was peripheral blood, taken on day 0 of AZD1222 vaccination. The CDR3 nucleotides read TGCGCCAGCAGATTTTTACAGGATTCAACCTACGAGCAGTACTTC. This translates into CASRFLQDSTYEQYF.